The 20 T cell receptor beta chains in this list originate from one sample, sequenced in a study of CD8+CD57+ T cells in acquired aplastic anemia. Genomic DNA, serving as template, underwent TCR beta VDJ and CDR3 profiling. TCRdb redid the calling of the reads with MiXCR, one entry per CDR3 protein. The top ten clones hold more than 7% of a sample with some 150,000 distinct CDR3 sequences, 41% of them seen once. The sequenced sample was sorted CD4+, CD8+, or CD8+CD57+ T cells (not recorded which) from PBMCs. The source is a human donor in good health, serving as a control.

This clonotype was seen ten or more times. J is TRBJ1-1 and V is TRBV20-1; no reliable D call. Looked up from germline, CDR1 is DFQATT and CDR2 is SNEGSKA (reference sequence). The CDR3 length is 15 residues. V dropped 5 bases and J dropped 0 bases, with 16 bases sitting between them. For the CDR3, the DNA is TGCAGTGCTCCCCCTAATCCAGGCGTGAACACTGAAGCTTTCTTT. Translation: CSAPPNPGVNTEAFF.

The chain uses TRBV11-2 and TRBJ2-3; either TRBD1 or TRBD2 may fit D (5 bases each). The CDR3 length is 15 residues. Looked up from germline, CDR1 is SGHAT and CDR2 is FQNNGV. V lost 1 base, J lost 6 bases, and 14 bases lay in between. This CDR3 is CASSLGSGRSDTQYF. The CDR3 nucleotides are TGTGCCAGCAGCTTAGGCTCGGGGCGTTCGGATACGCAGTATTTT.

V gene TRBV10-3 combines with J gene TRBJ2-5; D unresolved. Germline assignment: CDR1 ENHRY and CDR2 SYGVKD. V lost 6 bases and J 3 bases, leaving 8 bases between the germline ends. The CDR3 length is 12 residues. The CDR3 bases are TGTGCCATCAGGGTAGGAGAAGAGACCCAGTACTTC. Its protein is CAIRVGEETQYF.

This clonotype showed up just once. This could be a read error, since a much larger clone is one nucleotide away. The limits of the CDR3 on the DNA are not certain, so only TCRdb's listed CDR3 is given. The gene calls are TRBV6-5 and TRBJ1-1; no check of the table's D call, TRBD1, against the DNA was made. Looked up from germline, CDR1 is MNHEY and CDR2 is SVGAGI. Termini included, the CDR3 measures 15 amino acids. The CDR3 here is CASSSSDRGNTEAFF.

This clonotype was counted at least ten times. The J gene is TRBJ2-7, the V gene TRBV12-3 or TRBV12-4; the D gene is possibly TRBD1 (5 bases). V gave up 5 bases and J gave up 1 base, with 12 bases separating them. The length of the CDR3 is 14 residues. The DNA of the CDR3 is TGTGCCAGCAGTCCAGGGTTAGGGTCCTACGAGCAGTACTTC. Translating gives CASSPGLGSYEQYF.

This clonotype was picked up many times. The chain has TRBV6-1 and TRBJ1-2; D not certain. There are 15 residues in the CDR3. CDR1 is MNHNS, CDR2 SASEGT, per germline. V was pared by 4 bases and J by 8 bases, with 20 bases between. The DNA of the CDR3 is TGTGCCAGCAGTGCCCAGTGGGCTCTCAAAGGCGGCTACACCTTC. Translation: CASSAQWALKGGYTF.

This clonotype has ten or more counts. J is TRBJ1-6 and V is TRBV6-1; D possibly corresponds to TRBD1 (5 bases). Trimming cost V 6 bases and J 7 bases, with 13 bases left between them. The CDR3 consists of 14 residues. Germline V gene lookup returns CDR1 MNHNS and CDR2 SASEGT. The CDR3 sequence: CASSAGTANSPLHF. The CDR3 DNA follows: TGTGCCAGCAGCGCAGGGACGGCGAATTCACCCCTCCACTTT.

The chain has TRBV20-1 and TRBJ2-7; 9 nucleotides align to TRBD2. Germline V gene data show CDR1 as DFQATT and CDR2 as SNEGSKA (reference sequence). The CDR3 consists of 16 residues. Trimming cost V 6 bases and J 3 bases; bases outside gene matches: 15. The CDR3 reads CSAMSGRSPFDYEQYF. CDR3 DNA sequence: TGCAGTGCAATGAGCGGGAGGTCCCCTTTCGACTACGAGCAGTACTTC.

The sample holds many counts of this clonotype. The rearrangement joins TRBV27 to TRBJ1-6, with TRBD1 matching over 9 bases. Germline V CDR1 and CDR2: MNHEY, SMNVEV (reference sequence). The length of the CDR3 is 15 residues. Trimming cost V 2 bases and J 10 bases; bases outside gene matches: 6. Here the CDR3 DNA reads TGTGCCAGCAGTTTACGACAGGGGGATTACTCACCCCTCCACTTT. It specifies CASSLRQGDYSPLHF.

The CDR3 sequence is CASSRGGDEQYF. CDR3 coding DNA: TGTGCCAGCAGCCGAGGTGGGGACGAGCAGTACTTC. V and J are TRBV7-6 and TRBJ2-7; no clear D gene. Trimming removed 5 bases at V and 5 bases at J, with 10 bases between. The germline gives CDR1 SGHVS, CDR2 FNYEAQ. CDR3 length: 12 amino acids.

This clonotype was counted ten times or more. The rearrangement uses TRBV11-3 and TRBJ2-1; D not certain. Per germline, CDR1 SGHNT and CDR2 YENEEA. The V and J ends lost 4 bases and 3 bases respectively, with 13 bases between them. The CDR3 is made up of 15 amino acids. The CDR3 coding sequence is TGTGCCAGCAGCTCTCTCAACTACGTCTACAATGAGCAGTTCTTC. Protein: CASSSLNYVYNEQFF.

The CDR3 here is CASSLTGLSYEQYF. The CDR3 nucleotides are TGTGCCAGCTCACTAACGGGACTATCCTACGAGCAGTACTTC. The gene calls are TRBV18 and TRBJ2-7; TRBD2 matches at 7 bases. Germline-derived CDR1 and CDR2 are KGHSH and LQKENI. V was clipped by 4 bases and J by 1 base; unmatched bases: 4. The CDR3 runs to 14 residues.

V gene TRBV30 combines with J gene TRBJ1-5, with D uncertain. CDR1 and CDR2 (germline): GTSNPN, SVGIG (reference sequence). V shed 0 bases and J shed 0 bases, with 12 bases lying between them. This CDR3 is 16 amino acids long. DNA for the CDR3: TGTGCCTGGAGTGTATCCCGGGGTTATAGCAATCAGCCCCAGCATTTT. This gives the protein CAWSVSRGYSNQPQHF.

This clonotype was seen ten or more times. The chain carries TRBV6-1 and TRBJ1-5; D perhaps matches TRBD1 (5 bases). The V end lost 7 bases, the J end lost 7 bases, and 17 bases lay between the germline ends. The CDR3 spans 14 residues. Germline values: CDR1 MNHNS, CDR2 SASEGT. The CDR3 sequence is CASKSRWGDQPQHF. CDR3 nucleotides: TGTGCCAGCAAGTCCCGTTGGGGCGACCAGCCCCAGCATTTT.

The chain couples TRBV14 to TRBJ2-5; 7 bases line up with TRBD1. The ends lost 4 bases at V and 5 bases at J; junction bases unmatched: 7. Germline CDR1 reads SGHDN; CDR2 reads FVKESK. The CDR3 extends over 14 amino acids. Written as DNA, the CDR3 is TGTGCCAGCAGCCGGAGACAGGGATGGGAGACCCAGTACTTC. Translated, it gives CASSRRQGWETQYF.

In this sample, this clonotype turned up many times. The CDR3 sequence: CASSFGGKLFF. The CDR3 nucleotides are TGTGCCAGCAGCTTCGGCGGAAAACTGTTTTTT. The chain carries TRBV11-3 and TRBJ1-4; D gene unclear. The V end was cut by 3 bases, the J end by 10 bases, with 6 bases between. This CDR3 is built from 11 residues. Germline loops: CDR1 SGHNT, CDR2 YENEEA.

Many counts were recorded for this clonotype. The rearrangement links TRBV11-2 to TRBJ1-1; D possibly corresponds to TRBD1 (6 bases). Trimming pared 1 base from V and 6 bases from J, leaving 18 bases between. The length of the CDR3 is 16 residues. Per the germline V gene, CDR1 is SGHAT and CDR2 is FQNNGV. As DNA, the CDR3 is TGTGCCAGCAGCTTAGGAGACAGGATCCTAGGGGCTGAAGCTTTCTTT. Translation: CASSLGDRILGAEAFF.

This clonotype was found many times. The V call is TRBV19, the J call TRBJ1-3, with a weak D call TRBD1 (6 bases). The CDR3 is 13 residues long. The germline CDR1 and CDR2 sequences are LNHDA and SQIVND (reference sequence). Deletions cut 9 bases from V and 7 bases from J, with 16 bases between. The CDR3 coding sequence is TGTGCCAGCCAACCCGGGACAAGCAACACCATATATTTT. Translating it yields CASQPGTSNTIYF.

The chain is built from TRBV15 and TRBJ2-2; D remains ambiguous. With 0 bases removed from V and 8 bases from J, the gap between germline ends came to 10 bases. The CDR3 runs to 14 residues. CDR1 is LNHNV, CDR2 YYDKDF, per germline (reference sequence). Written as DNA, the CDR3 is TGTGCCACCAGCAGAGAAATTGAAGGAGGGGAGCTGTTTTTT. It encodes CATSREIEGGELFF.

In its sample, this clonotype was seen a few times. The rearrangement links TRBV4-3 to TRBJ1-2; maybe TRBD1 (6 bases). CDR3 size: 17 residues. From germline, CDR1 is LGHNA and CDR2 YSLEER. V was shortened by 4 bases and J by 7 bases, with 25 bases between the two germline ends. The CDR3 DNA is TGCGCCAGCAGCCCCATAAGGGGAGGCAGGGGCCTTTCTGGCTACACCTTC. This encodes CASSPIRGGRGLSGYTF.